This T cell receptor beta chain was observed in a study of blood T cell repertoires in COVID-19. The authors' processing: The authors estimated nucleated cell counts from reference gene primer amplification. Only in-frame clones appear in the TCRdb table, and some are missing; sequencing was by immunoSEQ multiplex PCR. V and J calls and clone size are those listed in that table; D and trimming were worked out from the DNA. Of some 220,000 clones listed, approximately 85% are singletons. V dropped 5 bases and J dropped 7; count of bases not matched to a gene: 4. CDR1 and CDR2 from the germline V gene are SGHDN and FVKESK. This CDR3 has 13 amino acids.

The sequence came from a man aged 50-60 years with COVID-19, enrolled during active disease. The sample was peripheral blood. V is TRBV14 and J is TRBJ2-4; 8 nucleotides line up with TRBD1. The CDR3 nucleotides read TGTGCCAGCAGCTCTGGGGACAGGAACATTCAGTACTTC. It translates to CASSSGDRNIQYF.